The clone carrying this T cell receptor (beta chain) was seen a handful of times. The sample contains more than one DNA sequence encoding this CDR3. The length of the CDR3 is 13 residues. V dropped 2 bases and J dropped 4 bases, with 6 bases sitting between them. In germline, CDR1 is SEHNR, CDR2 FQNEAQ (reference sequence). This record belongs to a study of cytomegalovirus exposure and HLA in healthy donors. The PCR made use of 60 Vbeta and 13 Jbeta primers. Produced via immunoSEQ multiplex PCR; TCRdb's table is partial and in-frame only. The table lists under 150,000 clones, 9.4% of them singletons. Material for sequencing was PBMCs. This clonotype was obtained from a male donor in good health and CMV-seronegative. V and J are TRBV7-9 and TRBJ1-5; D gene uncertain. The CDR3 nucleotides are TGTGCCAGCAGCTTAAGCGGGAATCAGCCCCAGCATTTT. Translation gives CASSLSGNQPQHF.